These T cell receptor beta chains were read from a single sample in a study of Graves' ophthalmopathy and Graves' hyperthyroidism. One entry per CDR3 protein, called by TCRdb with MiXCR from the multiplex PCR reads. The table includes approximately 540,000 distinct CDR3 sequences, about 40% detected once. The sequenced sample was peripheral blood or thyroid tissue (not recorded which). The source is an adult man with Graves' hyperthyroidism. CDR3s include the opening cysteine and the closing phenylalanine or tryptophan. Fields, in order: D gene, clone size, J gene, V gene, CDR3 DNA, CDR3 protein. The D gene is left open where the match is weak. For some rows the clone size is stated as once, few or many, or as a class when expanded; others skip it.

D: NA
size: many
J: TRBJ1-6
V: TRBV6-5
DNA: TGTGCCAGCGGCGGGACGAGAAATTCACCCCTCCACTTT
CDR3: CASGGTRNSPLHF

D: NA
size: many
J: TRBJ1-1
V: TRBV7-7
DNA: TGTGCTAGCAACAAGACCGCTTCGGGTGAAGCTTTCTTT
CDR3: CASNKTASGEAFF

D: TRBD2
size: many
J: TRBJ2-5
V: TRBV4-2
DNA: TGTGCCAGCAGCCAATGGGCGGCTAGCGGGAGTTCTTTGGGGGAGACCCAGTACTTC
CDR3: CASSQWAASGSSLGETQYF

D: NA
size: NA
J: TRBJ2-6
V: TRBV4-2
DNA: TGTGCCAGCAGCCAAGATGGGAGGCGCTCTGGGGCCAACGTCCTGACTTTC
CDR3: CASSQDGRRSGANVLTF

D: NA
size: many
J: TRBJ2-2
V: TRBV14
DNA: TGTGCCAGCAGCCAAGACATGGTCCAGAGGGAGCTGTTTTTT
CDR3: CASSQDMVQRELFF

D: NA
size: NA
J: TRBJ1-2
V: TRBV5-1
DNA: TGCGCCAGCAGCTTGGAGGGACAACTCCACACCTTC
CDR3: CASSLEGQLHTF

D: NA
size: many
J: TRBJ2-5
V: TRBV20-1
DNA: TGCAGTGCTAAAGGCCTGTACCAAGAGACCCAGTACTTC
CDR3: CSAKGLYQETQYF

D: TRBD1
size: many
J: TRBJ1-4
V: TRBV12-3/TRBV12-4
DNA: TGTGCCAGCAGTCGACAGGGGGCGGGTGAAAAACTGTTTTTT
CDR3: CASSRQGAGEKLFF

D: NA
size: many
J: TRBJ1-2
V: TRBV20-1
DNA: TGCAGTGCTGACCCCACAGGGAGGTCGGGTGGCTACACCTTC
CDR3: CSADPTGRSGGYTF

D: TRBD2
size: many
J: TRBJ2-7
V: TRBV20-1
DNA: TGCAGTGCTACTTCACTAGCGGGAAAGCACGAGCAGTACTTC
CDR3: CSATSLAGKHEQYF

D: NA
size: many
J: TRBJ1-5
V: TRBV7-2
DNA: TGTGCCAGCCGTTCCCCCAATCAGCCCCAGCATTTT
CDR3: CASRSPNQPQHF

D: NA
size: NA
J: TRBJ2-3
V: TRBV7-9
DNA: TGTGCCAGCAGCTTAGGGACAGAGGAACGCACAGATACGCAGTATTTT
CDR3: CASSLGTEERTDTQYF

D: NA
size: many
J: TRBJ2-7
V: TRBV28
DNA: TGTGCCAGCAATGAGGAAGTTTTGAACGGGCAGTACTTC
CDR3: CASNEEVLNGQYF